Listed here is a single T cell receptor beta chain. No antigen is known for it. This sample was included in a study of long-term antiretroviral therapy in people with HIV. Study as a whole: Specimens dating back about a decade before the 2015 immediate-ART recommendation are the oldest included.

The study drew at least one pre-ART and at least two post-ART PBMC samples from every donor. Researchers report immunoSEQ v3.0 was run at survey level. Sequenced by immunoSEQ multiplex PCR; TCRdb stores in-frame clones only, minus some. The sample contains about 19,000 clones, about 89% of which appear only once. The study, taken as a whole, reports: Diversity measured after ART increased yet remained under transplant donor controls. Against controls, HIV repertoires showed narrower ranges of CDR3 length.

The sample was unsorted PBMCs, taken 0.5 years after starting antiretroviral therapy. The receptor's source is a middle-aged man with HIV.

DNA of the CDR3: TGTGCCAGCAGCCGGGACCAGACCGGGGAGCTGTTTTTT. It codes for CASSRDQTGELFF. The chain carries TRBV11-3 and TRBJ2-2; D tentatively reads TRBD1 or TRBD2 (5 bases each). The V end was cut by 5 bases, the J end by 5 bases, with 9 bases between. The CDR3 totals 13 residues. Germline V gene sequence: CDR1 SGHNT, CDR2 YENEEA.